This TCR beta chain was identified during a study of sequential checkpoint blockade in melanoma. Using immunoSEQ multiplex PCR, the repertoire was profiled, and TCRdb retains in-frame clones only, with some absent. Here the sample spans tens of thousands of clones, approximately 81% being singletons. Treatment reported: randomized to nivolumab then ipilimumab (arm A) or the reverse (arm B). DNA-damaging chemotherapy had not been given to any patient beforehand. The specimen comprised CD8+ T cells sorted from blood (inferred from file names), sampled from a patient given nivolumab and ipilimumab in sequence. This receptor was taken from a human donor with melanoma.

CDR3: CASSSQVEGYQPQHF. CDR3 DNA sequence: TGTGCCAGCAGTTCACAGGTGGAGGGCTATCAGCCCCAGCATTTT. This chain connects TRBV28 to TRBJ1-5, with TRBD1 as a possible D gene (5 bases). Germline lookup yields CDR1 MDHEN and CDR2 SYDVKM. With 4 bases removed from V and 5 bases from J, the gap between germline ends came to 15 bases. There are 15 residues in the CDR3.